The TCR beta chain under discussion was sequenced for a study of blood T cell repertoires in COVID-19. Study summary: Material from acute and convalescent COVID-19 was sourced from the United States, Italy and Spain.

Original analysis: Amplifying reference gene primers gave estimates of nucleated cell counts. Only in-frame clones appear in the TCRdb table, and some are missing; sequencing was by immunoSEQ multiplex PCR. V and J calls and clone size follow that table, whereas D and trimming were derived from the DNA. Found here are hundreds of thousands of clones, approximately 87% of them singletons; the top ten hold 3.1%. The study recruited people aged roughly 18 to 89 years across around 24 US areas. The CDR3 totals 16 residues. Germline V gene data show CDR1 as LGHNA and CDR2 as YSLEER. V shed 0 bases and J 7 bases; nucleotides not matched to a gene: 9.

This TCR derives from a woman aged 45-65 years in a cohort exposed to, infected with or recovered from COVID-19 (not recorded which). The V call is TRBV4-3, the J call TRBJ2-1, with 7 bases aligning to TRBD1. Input material: PBMCs or T cells enriched from blood (not recorded which). The CDR3 nucleotides read TGCGCCAGCAGCCAAGATAGGGGACAGTGGATGAATGAGCAGTTCTTC. Translating gives CASSQDRGQWMNEQFF.